This T cell receptor (beta chain) appears in the sequencing data of a study of PD-1 blockade in classical Hodgkin lymphoma. Findings and caveats of the study: Healthy donors were reported to have higher baseline TCR diversity than newly diagnosed patients.

About this clone itself: As yet, its antigen is unknown.

Relapses following autologous stem cell transplantation were seen in all patients, with brentuximab vedotin exposure varying. Trimming cost V 0 bases and J 4 bases, with 9 bases left between them. CDR1 is SGHNT and CDR2 is YENEEA in the germline V gene. The CDR3 spans 14 residues. Sequenced by immunoSEQ multiplex PCR; TCRdb stores in-frame clones only, minus some. The repertoire holds about 41,000 clones, with 76% as singletons. The sequences come from peripheral blood mononuclear cells (PBMCs), collected at baseline. The sequence was collected from a human donor with classical Hodgkin lymphoma. The rearrangement uses TRBV11-3 and TRBJ1-2; D not resolved. The CDR3 sequence: CASSLDMGPYGYTF. CDR3 nucleotide sequence: TGTGCCAGCAGCTTAGATATGGGCCCCTATGGCTACACCTTC.